This T cell receptor (beta chain) is from a study of spatial heterogeneity in lung cancer. A single record per CDR3 protein comes from TCRdb applying MiXCR to the 5' RACE reads. Of 8,000 to 10,000 distinct CDR3 sequences in the sample, roughly 13% were seen once. This clonotype is medium-sized in the sample. Its antigen is unidentified. Germline CDR1 MNHNY, CDR2 SVGAGI (reference sequence). Trimming removed 7 bases at V and 1 base at J, with 18 bases between. The CDR3 has 16 amino acids. Study results and caveats: Expanded TCR counts, ubiquitous and regional, correlated respectively with ubiquitous and regional nonsynonymous mutation counts. Tumor mutation count correlated with how many alpha and beta TCRs expanded intratumorally.

Time point reported: sample taken at primary tumor resection. The receptor was isolated from a male donor with early-stage non-small cell lung cancer. Material: lung tumor tissue, obtained at surgery. The genes are TRBV6-6 and TRBJ2-3, with a weak D call TRBD2 (6 bases). Written as DNA, the CDR3 is TGTGCCAGCACAGACCCTGGGGGGTCCGGCACAGATACGCAGTATTTT. Encoded protein: CASTDPGGSGTDTQYF.